This T cell receptor (beta chain) is from a study of T cells in Graves' hyperthyroidism and ophthalmopathy. J gave up 6 bases and V 1 base, and 5 bases lay outside the gene matches. The CDR3 has 16 residues. Per the germline V gene, CDR1 is KGHDR and CDR2 is SFDVKD. RNA transcripts were the template for amplifying TCR beta CDR3 regions. Primed by the HTBI set, a first-round RT-PCR was run on the TCR CDR3. TCRdb re-called the multiplex PCR reads through MiXCR, storing one row per CDR3 protein. The repertoire holds about 200,000 distinct CDR3 sequences, with less than 20% as singletons. This clonotype was seen at least ten times.

Sequencing input: blood. This clonotype was sampled from a woman in her forties or fifties with Graves' hyperthyroidism. The chain has TRBV24-1 and TRBJ2-1; TRBD2 matches 10 bases. The DNA of the CDR3 is TGTGCCACCAGTGATTTATTAGCGGGAGGCGGCAATGAGCAGTTCTTC. Protein product: CATSDLLAGGGNEQFF.